Shown below are 21 T cell receptor beta chains from a single sample sequenced in a study of T cell responses to AZD1222 COVID-19 vaccine. Clones were sequenced by immunoSEQ multiplex PCR, and TCRdb holds only the in-frame ones, with some missing. The top ten clones hold 0.9% to 1.1% of a sample with about 200,000 clones, about 93% of them seen once. The source material was peripheral blood, sampled 28 days after the second AZD1222 dose. All receptors come from an adult who received the AZD1222 COVID-19 vaccine.

In regard to this clone: The same CDR3 can be traced to other DNA sequences in this sample. The rearrangement uses TRBV30 and TRBJ2-7, with D possibly matching TRBD1 (5 bases). Germline V CDR1 and CDR2: GTSNPN, SVGIG (reference sequence). Trimming pared 3 bases from V and 2 bases from J, leaving 11 bases between. The CDR3 sequence is 13 residues long. CDR3 coding DNA: TGTGCCTGGAGACCGACAGTGGCCTACGAGCAGTACTTC. This codes for CAWRPTVAYEQYF.

The gene calls are TRBV27 and TRBJ1-1, with D possibly TRBD1 on 5 matching bases. The CDR3 consists of 14 residues. Trimming took 6 bases from V and 3 from J, leaving 14 bases between them. Germline V gene sequence: CDR1 MNHEY, CDR2 SMNVEV (reference sequence). The CDR3 DNA reads TGTGCCAGCAGATGGGGTAAGGGGTACACTGAAGCTTTCTTT. Translation gives CASRWGKGYTEAFF.

A few counts support this clone. The chain carries TRBV5-6 and TRBJ1-4; perhaps TRBD1 as D (5 bases). Germline V CDR1 and CDR2: SGHDT, YYEEEE. The V end was cut by 4 bases, the J end by 11 bases, with 15 bases between. The CDR3 totals 13 residues. CDR3 nucleotide sequence: TGTGCCAGCAGCAAACGGGACGGGGGGAAACTGTTTTTT. This codes for CASSKRDGGKLFF. Based on the CDR3 plus reference TRBV5-6 and TRBJ1-4, the full variable domain is DAGVTQSPTHLIKTRGQQVTLRCSPKSGHDTVSWYQQALGQGPQFIFQYYEEEERQRGNFPDRFSGHQFPNYSSELNVNALLLGDSALYLCASSKRDGGKLFFGSGTQLSVL.

The chain recombines TRBV2 with TRBJ1-1, with 7 bases matching TRBD1. This CDR3 has 14 residues. With V trimmed by 6 bases and J by 2 bases, 6 bases remained unmatched. CDR1 and CDR2 (germline): SNHLY, FYNNEI. DNA of the CDR3: TGTGCCAGCAGAGGACAGGAGTCCAACACTGAAGCTTTCTTT. As protein: CASRGQESNTEAFF.

The chain uses TRBV27 and TRBJ2-7; 8 bases align to TRBD1. The junction had 10 bases not matched to a gene; V was cut back by 5 bases and J by 4 bases. The germline V gene encodes CDR1 MNHEY and CDR2 SMNVEV (reference sequence). The CDR3 runs 15 residues. The CDR3 region has the DNA TGTGCCAGCAGTCAGACAGGGGCCTCTCGATACGAGCAGTACTTC. Protein: CASSQTGASRYEQYF.

This CDR3 reads CASSYSGGSSYNEQFF. The CDR3 DNA follows: TGCGCCAGCAGTTATAGCGGGGGCAGCTCCTACAATGAGCAGTTCTTC. The J gene is TRBJ2-1, the V gene TRBV5-1; TRBD2 aligns across 9 bases. V trimming: 5 bases; J trimming: 0 bases; junction bases outside the gene matches: 6. This CDR3 is built from 16 residues. The V gene's germline CDR1 is SGHRS and CDR2 YFSETQ.

This chain connects TRBV12-3 or TRBV12-4 to TRBJ1-2; D is undetermined. CDR3 length: 11 residues. With 5 bases removed from V and 7 bases from J, the gap between germline ends came to 8 bases. CDR3 bases: TGTGCCAGCAGTCGTACTTCTGGCTACACCTTC. Its translation: CASSRTSGYTF.

This clone was counted a single time. The chain links TRBV9 to TRBJ1-2, with D maybe TRBD1 (6 bases). The CDR3 is 13 residues long. In germline, CDR1 is SGDLS, CDR2 YYNGEE. V dropped 2 bases and J dropped 3 bases, with 8 bases sitting between them. DNA for the CDR3: TGTGCCAGCAGCGTCCAGGGGCACTATGGCTACACCTTC. Translated, it gives CASSVQGHYGYTF.

The chain recombines TRBV5-6 with TRBJ1-2; D call uncertain. Germline V gives CDR1 SGHDT, CDR2 YYEEEE. Trimming cost V 3 bases and J 5 bases, with 8 bases left between them. The CDR3 extends over 12 amino acids. CDR3 bases: TGTGCCAGCAGCTCCCAGGTATATGGCTACACCTTC. Residues: CASSSQVYGYTF.

V usage is TRBV15 and J usage is TRBJ1-1, with 7 bases matching TRBD1. After removal of 1 base from V and 1 base from J, the junction contained 3 bases not matched to a gene. The CDR3 is made up of 15 amino acids. Germline V lookup: CDR1 LNHNV, CDR2 YYDKDF (reference sequence). The CDR3 DNA sequence: TGTGCCACCAGCAGAGTAGGGGGCTGGAACACTGAAGCTTTCTTT. Translated: CATSRVGGWNTEAFF.

V gene TRBV6-5 combines with J gene TRBJ1-4, with 7 positions matching TRBD1. Germline CDR1 MNHEY, CDR2 SVGAGI. Germline trimming cut 6 bases from V and 8 bases from J; bases unmatched to any gene: 9. The CDR3 has 14 amino acids. CDR3 protein: CASRTDRVGEKLFF. The DNA of the CDR3 is TGTGCCAGCAGAACCGACAGGGTAGGCGAAAAACTGTTTTTT.

The V gene is TRBV25-1, the J gene TRBJ1-3; the D gene is possibly TRBD1 (6 bases). In germline, CDR1 is MGHDK, CDR2 SYGVNS. CDR3 length equals 17 residues. The V and J ends lost 6 bases and 2 bases respectively, with 20 bases between them. The CDR3 loop reads CASSPVGQGRAGNTIYF. Here the CDR3 DNA reads TGTGCCAGCAGCCCAGTCGGTCAGGGGCGCGCTGGAAACACCATATATTTT.

The genes are TRBV28 and TRBJ2-7; weak D call: TRBD2 (6 bases). This CDR3 is built from 16 residues. Germline-derived CDR1 and CDR2 are MDHEN and SYDVKM. V was clipped by 2 bases and J by 7 bases, with 21 bases between them. The CDR3 protein is CASSLPRGAGAWEQYF. CDR3 DNA sequence: TGTGCCAGCAGTTTACCCCGCGGGGCCGGGGCGTGGGAGCAGTACTTC. Drawing the rest from reference TRBV28 and TRBJ2-7, the complete variable domain is DVKVTQSSRYLVKRTGEKVFLECVQDMDHENMFWYRQDPGLGLRLIYFSYDVKMKEKGDIPEGYSVSREKKERFSLILESASTNQTSMYLCASSLPRGAGAWEQYFGPGTRLTVT.

The sample holds one count of this clone. The J gene is TRBJ2-2, the V gene TRBV11-3; 11 nucleotides align to TRBD1. The germline V gene encodes CDR1 SGHNT and CDR2 YENEEA. V shed 6 bases, J shed 6 bases, and the junction held 9 bases outside the gene matches. The CDR3 extends over 16 amino acids. CDR3 sequence (DNA): TGTGCCAGCAGGGGTAGGACAGGGGGCCTCGCCGGGGAGCTGTTTTTT. Translating gives CASRGRTGGLAGELFF. The full variable domain, completed using reference TRBV11-3 and TRBJ2-2, is EAGVVQSPRYKIIEKKQPVAFWCNPISGHNTLYWYLQNLGQGPELLIRYENEEAVDDSQLPKDRFSAERLKGVDSTLKIQPAELGDSAVYLCASRGRTGGLAGELFFGEGSRLTVL.

This rearrangement joins TRBV11-3 to TRBJ2-1; a weak D match, TRBD2 (6 bases). Trimming took off 5 bases at V and 7 bases at J, with 18 bases between the two ends. The CDR3 is 15 amino acids. Germline loops: CDR1 SGHNT, CDR2 YENEEA. Here the CDR3 DNA reads TGTGCCAGCAGCCCACGTGGGGCGGGGCTAAATGAGCAGTTCTTC. Protein: CASSPRGAGLNEQFF.

The chain combines TRBV29-1 with TRBJ2-3; the D call may be TRBD1 or TRBD2 (5 bases each). The CDR3 covers 16 residues. Trimming took off 5 bases at V and 0 bases at J, with 18 bases between the two ends. CDR1 is SQVTM, CDR2 ANQGSEA, per germline. CDR3 nucleotides: TGCAGCGTTAGAGGAGCCGGGACGGGGAGCACAGATACGCAGTATTTT. It translates to CSVRGAGTGSTDTQYF.

This clone was counted a single time. The chain's CDR3 is CASSQDAVRVYGYTF. CDR3 coding DNA: TGTGCCAGCAGCCAAGACGCAGTTCGAGTCTATGGCTACACCTTC. This sequence joins TRBV5-6 and TRBJ1-2; D not resolved. Germline CDR1 reads SGHDT; CDR2 reads YYEEEE. The CDR3 has 15 amino acids. The V gene lost 4 bases and the J gene lost 4 bases, with 17 bases spanning the gap.

The genes are TRBV6-5 and TRBJ2-5; 9 bases agree with TRBD2. The CDR3 spans 15 residues. The ends lost 4 bases at V and 9 bases at J; junction bases unmatched: 12. CDR1 and CDR2 (germline): MNHEY, SVGAGI. CDR3 DNA sequence: TGTGCCAGCAGTTCTCAGCGGGGGGCTCAGCCGGCCCAGTACTTC. It codes for CASSSQRGAQPAQYF.

CDR3: CASSLGYANSPLHF. The CDR3 DNA reads TGTGCCAGCAGCTTGGGGTACGCTAATTCACCCCTCCACTTT. The chain employs TRBV7-9 and TRBJ1-6; no reliable D call. There are 14 residues in the CDR3. The germline V gene encodes CDR1 SEHNR and CDR2 FQNEAQ (reference sequence). V lost 3 bases, J lost 6 bases, and 9 bases lay in between. The entire variable domain, with the rest obtained from reference TRBV7-9 and TRBJ1-6, is as follows: DTGVSQNPRHKITKRGQNVTFRCDPISEHNRLYWYRQTLGQGPEFLTYFQNEAQLEKSRLLSDRFSAERPKGSFSTLEIQRTEQGDSAMYLCASSLGYANSPLHFGNGTRLTVT.

The chain carries TRBV27 and TRBJ2-7; D is undetermined. Trimming took 5 bases from V and 0 from J, leaving 11 bases between them. This CDR3 has 14 amino acids. The germline gives CDR1 MNHEY, CDR2 SMNVEV (reference sequence). CDR3 bases: TGTGCCAGCAGTCCTAGACATAGCTCCTACGAGCAGTACTTC. It is translated as CASSPRHSSYEQYF.

J is TRBJ2-3 and V is TRBV27; D perhaps matches TRBD2 (5 bases). The CDR3 runs to 14 residues. CDR1 is MNHEY, CDR2 SMNVEV, per germline (reference sequence). Trimming pared 11 bases from V and 6 bases from J, leaving 21 bases between. The CDR3 coding sequence is TGTGCCTCCCGTGGCATCCTAGCTCCGGATACGCAGTATTTT. Residues: CASRGILAPDTQYF.